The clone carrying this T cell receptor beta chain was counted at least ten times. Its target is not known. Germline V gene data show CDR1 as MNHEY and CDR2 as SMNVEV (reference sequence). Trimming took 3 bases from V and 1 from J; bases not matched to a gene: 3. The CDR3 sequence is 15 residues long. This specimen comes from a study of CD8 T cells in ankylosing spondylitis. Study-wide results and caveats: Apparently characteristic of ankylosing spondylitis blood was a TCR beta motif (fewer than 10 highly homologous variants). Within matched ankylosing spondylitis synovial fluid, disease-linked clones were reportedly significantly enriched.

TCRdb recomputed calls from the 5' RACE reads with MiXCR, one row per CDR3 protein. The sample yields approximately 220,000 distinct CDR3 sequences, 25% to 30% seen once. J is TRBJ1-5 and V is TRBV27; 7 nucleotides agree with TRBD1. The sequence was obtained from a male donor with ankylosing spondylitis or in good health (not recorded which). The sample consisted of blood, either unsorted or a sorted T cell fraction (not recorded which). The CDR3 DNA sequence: TGTGCCAGCAGTTTCAGGGGGAGCAGCAATCAGCCCCAGCATTTT. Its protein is CASSFRGSSNQPQHF.